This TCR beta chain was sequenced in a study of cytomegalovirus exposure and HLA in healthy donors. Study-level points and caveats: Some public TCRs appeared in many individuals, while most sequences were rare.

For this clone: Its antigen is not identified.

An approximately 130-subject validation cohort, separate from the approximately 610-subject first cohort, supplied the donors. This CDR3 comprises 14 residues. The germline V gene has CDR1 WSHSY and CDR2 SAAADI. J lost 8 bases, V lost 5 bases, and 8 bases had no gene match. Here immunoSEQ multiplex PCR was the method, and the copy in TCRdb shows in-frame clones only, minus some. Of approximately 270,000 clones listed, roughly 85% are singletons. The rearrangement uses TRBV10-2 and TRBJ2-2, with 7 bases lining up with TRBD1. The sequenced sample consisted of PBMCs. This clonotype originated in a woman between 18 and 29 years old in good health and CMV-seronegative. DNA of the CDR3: TGCGCCAGCAGTCCGGACAGGTCGAGGGGGGAGCTGTTTTTT. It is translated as CASSPDRSRGELFF.